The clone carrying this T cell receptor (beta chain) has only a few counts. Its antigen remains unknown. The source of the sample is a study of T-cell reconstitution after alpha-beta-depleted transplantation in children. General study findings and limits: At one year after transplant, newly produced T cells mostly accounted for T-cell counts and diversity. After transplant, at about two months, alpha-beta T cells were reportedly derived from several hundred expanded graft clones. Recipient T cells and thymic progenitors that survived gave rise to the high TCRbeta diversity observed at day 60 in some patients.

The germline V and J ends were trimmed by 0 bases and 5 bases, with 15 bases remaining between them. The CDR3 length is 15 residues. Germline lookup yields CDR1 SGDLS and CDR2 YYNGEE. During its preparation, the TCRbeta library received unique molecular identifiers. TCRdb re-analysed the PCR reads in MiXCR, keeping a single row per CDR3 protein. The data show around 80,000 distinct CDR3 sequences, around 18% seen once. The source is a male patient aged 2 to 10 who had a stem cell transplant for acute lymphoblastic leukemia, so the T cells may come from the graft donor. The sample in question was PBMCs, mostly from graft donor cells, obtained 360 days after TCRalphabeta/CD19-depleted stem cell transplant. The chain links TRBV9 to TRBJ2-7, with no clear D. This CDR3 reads CASSVEGLVPDEQYF. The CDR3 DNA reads TGTGCCAGCAGCGTAGAAGGGCTAGTTCCTGACGAGCAGTACTTC.